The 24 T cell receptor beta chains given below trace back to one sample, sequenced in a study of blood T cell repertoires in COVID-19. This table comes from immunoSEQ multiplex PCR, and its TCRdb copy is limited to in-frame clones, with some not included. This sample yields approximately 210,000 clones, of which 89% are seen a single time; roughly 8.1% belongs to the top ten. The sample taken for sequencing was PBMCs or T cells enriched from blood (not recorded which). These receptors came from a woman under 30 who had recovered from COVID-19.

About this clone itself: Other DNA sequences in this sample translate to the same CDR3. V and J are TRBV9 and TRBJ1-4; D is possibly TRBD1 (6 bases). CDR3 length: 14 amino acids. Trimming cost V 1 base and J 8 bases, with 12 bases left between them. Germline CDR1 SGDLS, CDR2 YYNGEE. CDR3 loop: CASSVNRGGEKLFF. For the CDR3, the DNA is TGTGCCAGCAGCGTAAATAGGGGGGGAGAAAAACTGTTTTTT.

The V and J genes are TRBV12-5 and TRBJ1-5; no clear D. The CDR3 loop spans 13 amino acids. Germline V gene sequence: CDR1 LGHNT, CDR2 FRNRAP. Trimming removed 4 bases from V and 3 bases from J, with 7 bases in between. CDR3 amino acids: CASGSQDNQPQHF. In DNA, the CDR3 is TGTGCTAGTGGTTCTCAGGACAATCAGCCCCAGCATTTT. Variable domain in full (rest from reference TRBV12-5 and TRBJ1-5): DARVTQTPRHKVTEMGQEVTMRCQPILGHNTVFWYRQTMMQGLELLAYFRNRAPLDDSGMPKDRFSAEMPDATLATLKIQPSEPRDSAVYFCASGSQDNQPQHFGDGTRLSIL.

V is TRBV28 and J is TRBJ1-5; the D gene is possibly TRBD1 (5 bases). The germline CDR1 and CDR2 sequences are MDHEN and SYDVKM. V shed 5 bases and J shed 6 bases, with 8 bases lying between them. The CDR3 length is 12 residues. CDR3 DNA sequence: TGTGCCAGCAGTATAACAGGTCAGCCCCAGCATTTT. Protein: CASSITGQPQHF. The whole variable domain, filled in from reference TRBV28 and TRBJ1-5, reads DVKVTQSSRYLVKRTGEKVFLECVQDMDHENMFWYRQDPGLGLRLIYFSYDVKMKEKGDIPEGYSVSREKKERFSLILESASTNQTSMYLCASSITGQPQHFGDGTRLSIL.

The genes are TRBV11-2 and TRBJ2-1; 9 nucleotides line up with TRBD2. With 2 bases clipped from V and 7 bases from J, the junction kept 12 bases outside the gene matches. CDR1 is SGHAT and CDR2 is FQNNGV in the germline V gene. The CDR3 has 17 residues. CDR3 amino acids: CASSLRRGGLIVNEQFF. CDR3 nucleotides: TGTGCCAGCAGCTTACGGCGGGGGGGCCTTATCGTGAATGAGCAGTTCTTC.

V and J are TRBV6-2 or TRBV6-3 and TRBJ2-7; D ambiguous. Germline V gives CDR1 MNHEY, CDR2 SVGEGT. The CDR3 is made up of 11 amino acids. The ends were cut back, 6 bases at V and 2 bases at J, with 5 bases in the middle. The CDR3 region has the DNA TGTGCCAGCAGCTCCACCTACGAGCAGTACTTC. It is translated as CASSSTYEQYF.

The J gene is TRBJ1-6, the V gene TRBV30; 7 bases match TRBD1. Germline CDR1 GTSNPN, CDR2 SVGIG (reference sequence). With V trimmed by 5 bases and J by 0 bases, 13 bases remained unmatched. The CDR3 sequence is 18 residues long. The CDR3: CAWHPGQTFSSYNSPLHF. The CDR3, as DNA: TGTGCCTGGCATCCGGGACAGACGTTTAGCTCCTATAATTCACCCCTCCACTTT. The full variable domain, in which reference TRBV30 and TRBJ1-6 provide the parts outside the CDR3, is SQTIHQWPATLVQPVGSPLSLECTVEGTSNPNLYWYRQAAGRGLQLLFYSVGIGQISSEVPQNLSASRPQDRQFILSSKKLLLSDSGFYLCAWHPGQTFSSYNSPLHFGNGTRLTVT.

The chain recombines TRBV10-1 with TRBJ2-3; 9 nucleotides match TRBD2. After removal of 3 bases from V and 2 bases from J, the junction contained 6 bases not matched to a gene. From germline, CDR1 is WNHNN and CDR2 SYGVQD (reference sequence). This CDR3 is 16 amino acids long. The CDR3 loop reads CASSEEAGGNTDTQYF. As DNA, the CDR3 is TGCGCCAGCAGTGAAGAAGCGGGGGGAAACACAGATACGCAGTATTTT.

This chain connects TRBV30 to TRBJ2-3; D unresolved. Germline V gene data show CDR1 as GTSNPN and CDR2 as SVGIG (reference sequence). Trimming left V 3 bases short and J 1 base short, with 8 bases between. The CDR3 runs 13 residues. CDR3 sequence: CAWRERGTDTQYF. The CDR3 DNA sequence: TGTGCCTGGAGAGAACGAGGCACAGATACGCAGTATTTT.

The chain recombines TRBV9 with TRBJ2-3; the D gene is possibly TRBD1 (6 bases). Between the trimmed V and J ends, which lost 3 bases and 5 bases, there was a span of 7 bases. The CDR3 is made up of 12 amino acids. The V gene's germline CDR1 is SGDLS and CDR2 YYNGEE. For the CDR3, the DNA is TGTGCCAGCAGCGAGGGGGTAGATACGCAGTATTTT. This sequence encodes CASSEGVDTQYF.

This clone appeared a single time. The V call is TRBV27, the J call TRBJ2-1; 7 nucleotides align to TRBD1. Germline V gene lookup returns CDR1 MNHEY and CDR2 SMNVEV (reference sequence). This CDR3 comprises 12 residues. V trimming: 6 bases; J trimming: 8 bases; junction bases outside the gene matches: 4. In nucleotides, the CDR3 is TGTGCCAGCAGCAGACAGGGTGATGAGCAGTTCTTC. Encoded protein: CASSRQGDEQFF.

Written as DNA, the CDR3 is TGTGCCAGCAAGGACAGGGGGAATCAGCCCCAGCATTTT. It is translated as CASKDRGNQPQHF. V and J are TRBV2 and TRBJ1-5, with 10 bases matching TRBD1. Germline V gene data show CDR1 as SNHLY and CDR2 as FYNNEI. The CDR3 sequence is 13 residues long. V lost 7 bases and J lost 4; bases outside the gene matches: 1.

The CDR3 DNA reads as TGTGCCAGCAGCTTAGACCATGGGCAGGGATGGAATGAGCAGTTCTTC. This codes for CASSLDHGQGWNEQFF. The gene calls are TRBV11-2 and TRBJ2-1, with D tentatively TRBD1 (5 bases). Between the trimmed V and J ends, which lost 0 bases and 7 bases, there was a span of 16 bases. The CDR3 sequence is 16 residues long. Germline V gene sequence: CDR1 SGHAT, CDR2 FQNNGV.

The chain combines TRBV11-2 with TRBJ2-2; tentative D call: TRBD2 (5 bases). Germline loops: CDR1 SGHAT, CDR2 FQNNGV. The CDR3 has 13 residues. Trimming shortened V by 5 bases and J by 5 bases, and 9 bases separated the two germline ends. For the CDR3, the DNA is TGTGCCAGCAGCCGGGGTCCGACCGGGGAGCTGTTTTTT. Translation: CASSRGPTGELFF.

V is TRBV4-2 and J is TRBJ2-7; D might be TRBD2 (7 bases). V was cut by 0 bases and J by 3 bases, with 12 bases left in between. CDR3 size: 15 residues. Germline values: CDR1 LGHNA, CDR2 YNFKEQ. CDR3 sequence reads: CASSQEEGGGYEQYF. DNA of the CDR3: TGTGCCAGCAGCCAAGAGGAGGGGGGGGGCTACGAGCAGTACTTC.

In nucleotides, the CDR3 is TGTGCCAGCAGTTTAGCGGTAAGGACTGAAGCTTTCTTT. Its protein is CASSLAVRTEAFF. V gene TRBV27 combines with J gene TRBJ1-1; no definite D call. The CDR3 runs 13 residues. Deletions cut 2 bases from V and 5 bases from J, with 9 bases between. The germline V gene encodes CDR1 MNHEY and CDR2 SMNVEV (reference sequence).

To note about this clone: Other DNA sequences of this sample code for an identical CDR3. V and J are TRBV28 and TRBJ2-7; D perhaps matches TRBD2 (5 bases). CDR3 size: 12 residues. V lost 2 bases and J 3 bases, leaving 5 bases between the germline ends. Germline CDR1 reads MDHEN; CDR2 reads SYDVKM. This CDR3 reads CASSLRGYEQYF. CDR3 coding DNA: TGTGCCAGCAGTTTACGGGGCTACGAGCAGTACTTC. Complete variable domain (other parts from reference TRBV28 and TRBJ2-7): DVKVTQSSRYLVKRTGEKVFLECVQDMDHENMFWYRQDPGLGLRLIYFSYDVKMKEKGDIPEGYSVSREKKERFSLILESASTNQTSMYLCASSLRGYEQYFGPGTRLTVT.

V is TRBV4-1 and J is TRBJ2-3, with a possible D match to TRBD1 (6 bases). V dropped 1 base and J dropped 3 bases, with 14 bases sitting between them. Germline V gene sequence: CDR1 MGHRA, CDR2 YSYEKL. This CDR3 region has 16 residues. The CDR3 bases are TGCGCCAGCAGCCAAGTTGTCAGGGGCAGGACAGATACGCAGTATTTT. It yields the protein CASSQVVRGRTDTQYF.

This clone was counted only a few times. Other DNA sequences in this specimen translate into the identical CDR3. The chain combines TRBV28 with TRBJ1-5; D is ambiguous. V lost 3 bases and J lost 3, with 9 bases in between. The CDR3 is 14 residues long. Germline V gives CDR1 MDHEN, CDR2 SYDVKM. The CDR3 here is CASSLPNPNQPQHF. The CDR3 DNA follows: TGTGCCAGCAGTTTGCCTAACCCCAATCAGCCCCAGCATTTT.

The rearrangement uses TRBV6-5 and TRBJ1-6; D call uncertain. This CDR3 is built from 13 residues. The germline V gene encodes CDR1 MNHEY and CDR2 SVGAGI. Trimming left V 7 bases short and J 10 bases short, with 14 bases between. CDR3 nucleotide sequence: TGTGCCAGCACAAGGCTAGCAGACTCACCCCTCCACTTT. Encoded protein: CASTRLADSPLHF.

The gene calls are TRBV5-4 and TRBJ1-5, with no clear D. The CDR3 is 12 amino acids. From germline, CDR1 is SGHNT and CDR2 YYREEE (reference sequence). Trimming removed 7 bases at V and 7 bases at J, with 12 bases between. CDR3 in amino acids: CASGPSGQPQHF. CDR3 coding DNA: TGTGCCAGCGGCCCCAGCGGCCAGCCCCAGCATTTT.

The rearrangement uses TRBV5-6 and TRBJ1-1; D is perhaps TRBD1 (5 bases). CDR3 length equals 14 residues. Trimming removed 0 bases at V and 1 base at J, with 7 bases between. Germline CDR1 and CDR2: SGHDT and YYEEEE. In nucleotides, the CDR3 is TGTGCCAGCAGCTTGGCGGGGGAGAACACTGAAGCTTTCTTT. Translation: CASSLAGENTEAFF.

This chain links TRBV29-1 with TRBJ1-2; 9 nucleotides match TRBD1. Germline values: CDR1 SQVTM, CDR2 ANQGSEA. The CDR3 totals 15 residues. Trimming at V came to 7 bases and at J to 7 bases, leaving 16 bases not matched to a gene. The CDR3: CSASNRDREGGGYTF. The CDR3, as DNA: TGCAGCGCCTCAAACCGGGACAGGGAAGGCGGTGGCTACACCTTC.

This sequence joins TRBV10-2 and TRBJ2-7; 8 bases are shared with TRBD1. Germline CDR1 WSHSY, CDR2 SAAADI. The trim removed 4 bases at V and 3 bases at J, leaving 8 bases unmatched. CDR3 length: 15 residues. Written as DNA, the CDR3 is TGCGCCAGCAGTGGGGCGGACAGGGTTGGCTACGAGCAGTACTTC. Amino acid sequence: CASSGADRVGYEQYF.

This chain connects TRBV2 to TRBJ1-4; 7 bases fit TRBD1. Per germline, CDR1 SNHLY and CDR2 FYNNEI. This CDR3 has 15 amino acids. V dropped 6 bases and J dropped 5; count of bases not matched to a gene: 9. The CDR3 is CASRFSDRRNEKLFF. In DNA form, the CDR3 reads TGTGCCAGCAGATTCTCGGACAGGAGGAATGAAAAACTGTTTTTT.